A single T cell receptor beta chain is shown here with its context. This sample is part of a study of blood T cell repertoires in COVID-19. Losses at the gene ends were 6 bases for V and 4 bases for J; bases not matched to a gene: 8. Germline lookup yields CDR1 SGHTA and CDR2 FQGTGA. This CDR3 comprises 16 residues. Assay used: immunoSEQ multiplex PCR; TCRdb lists only in-frame clones, some missing. The data contain roughly 200,000 clones, 84% of them seen just once; the ten biggest clones take up 5.1%. The sequencing input was peripheral blood. The chain joins TRBV7-3 to TRBJ2-2; 10 positions match TRBD2. The sequence was obtained from a woman in her 70s with active or convalescent COVID-19. CDR3 sequence: CASRPPGLASTGELFF. In DNA, the CDR3 is TGTGCCAGCAGACCGCCGGGACTAGCGTCCACCGGGGAGCTGTTTTTT. Complete variable domain (other parts from reference TRBV7-3 and TRBJ2-2): GAGVSQTPSNKVTEKGKYVELRCDPISGHTALYWYRQSLGQGPEFLIYFQGTGAADDSGLPNDRFFAVRPEGSVSTLKIQRTERGDSAVYLCASRPPGLASTGELFFGEGSRLTVL.